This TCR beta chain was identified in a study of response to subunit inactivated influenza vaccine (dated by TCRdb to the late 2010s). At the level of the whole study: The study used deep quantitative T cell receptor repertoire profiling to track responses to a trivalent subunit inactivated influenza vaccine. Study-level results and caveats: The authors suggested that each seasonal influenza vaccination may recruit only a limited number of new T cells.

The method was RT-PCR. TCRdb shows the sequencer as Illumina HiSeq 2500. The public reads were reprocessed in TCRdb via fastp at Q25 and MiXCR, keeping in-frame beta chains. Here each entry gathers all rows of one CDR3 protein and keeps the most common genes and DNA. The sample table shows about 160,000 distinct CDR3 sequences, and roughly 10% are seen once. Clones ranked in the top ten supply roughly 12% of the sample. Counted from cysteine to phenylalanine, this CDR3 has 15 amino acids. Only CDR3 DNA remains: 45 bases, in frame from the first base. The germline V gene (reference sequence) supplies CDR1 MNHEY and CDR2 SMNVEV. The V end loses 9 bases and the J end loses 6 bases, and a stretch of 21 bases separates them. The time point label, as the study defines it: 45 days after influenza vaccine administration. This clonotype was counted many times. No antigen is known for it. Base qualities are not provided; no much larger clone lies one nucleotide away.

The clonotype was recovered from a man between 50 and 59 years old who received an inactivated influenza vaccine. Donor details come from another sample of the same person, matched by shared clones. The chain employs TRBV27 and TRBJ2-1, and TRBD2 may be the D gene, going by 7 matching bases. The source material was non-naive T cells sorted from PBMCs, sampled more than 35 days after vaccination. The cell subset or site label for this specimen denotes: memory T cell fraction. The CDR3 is CASTPGAGVANEQFF. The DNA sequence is TGTGCCAGTACGCCGGGGGCGGGAGTGGCCAATGAGCAGTTCTTC.